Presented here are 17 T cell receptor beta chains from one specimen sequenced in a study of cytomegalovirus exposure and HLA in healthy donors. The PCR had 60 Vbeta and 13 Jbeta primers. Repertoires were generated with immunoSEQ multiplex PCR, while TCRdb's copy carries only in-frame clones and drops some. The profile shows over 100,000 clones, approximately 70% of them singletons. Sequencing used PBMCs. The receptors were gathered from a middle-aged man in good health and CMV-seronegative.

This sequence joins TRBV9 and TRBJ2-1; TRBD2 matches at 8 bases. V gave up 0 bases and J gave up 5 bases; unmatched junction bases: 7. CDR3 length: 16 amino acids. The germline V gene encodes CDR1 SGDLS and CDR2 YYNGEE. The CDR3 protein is CASSVDWRGVNNEQFF. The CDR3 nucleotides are TGTGCCAGCAGCGTAGATTGGCGGGGGGTCAACAATGAGCAGTTCTTC.

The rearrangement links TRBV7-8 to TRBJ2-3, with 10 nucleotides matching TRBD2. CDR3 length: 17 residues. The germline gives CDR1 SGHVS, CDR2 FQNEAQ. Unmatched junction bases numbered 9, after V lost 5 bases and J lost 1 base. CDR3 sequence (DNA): TGTGCCAGCAGCCCTCGGGAGCGGGGGGGCGGCACAGATACGCAGTATTTT. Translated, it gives CASSPRERGGGTDTQYF.

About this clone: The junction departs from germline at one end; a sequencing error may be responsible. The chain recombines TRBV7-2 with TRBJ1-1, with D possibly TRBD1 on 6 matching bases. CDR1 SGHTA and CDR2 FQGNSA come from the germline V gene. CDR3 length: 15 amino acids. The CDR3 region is CASSLWRGGVTEAFF. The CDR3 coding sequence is TGTGCCAGTAGCTTATGGAGAGGGGGGGTCACTGAAGCTTTCTTT. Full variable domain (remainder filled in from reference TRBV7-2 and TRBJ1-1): GAGVSQSPSNKVTEKGKDVELRCDPISGHTALYWYRQSLGQGLEFLIYFQGNSAPDKSGLPSDRFSAERTGGSVSTLTIQRTQQEDSAVYLCASSLWRGGVTEAFFGQGTRLTVV.

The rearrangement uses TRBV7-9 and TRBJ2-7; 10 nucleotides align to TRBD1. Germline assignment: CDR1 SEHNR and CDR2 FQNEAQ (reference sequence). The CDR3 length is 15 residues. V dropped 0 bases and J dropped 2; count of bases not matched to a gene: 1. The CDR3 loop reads CASSLAGQGAYEQYF. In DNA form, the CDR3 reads TGTGCCAGCAGCTTAGCCGGACAGGGGGCCTACGAGCAGTACTTC.

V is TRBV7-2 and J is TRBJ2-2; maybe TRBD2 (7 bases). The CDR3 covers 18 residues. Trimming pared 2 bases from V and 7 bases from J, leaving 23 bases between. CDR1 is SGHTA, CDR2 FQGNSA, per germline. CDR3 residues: CASSLKSVGGPFHGELFF. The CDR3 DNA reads TGTGCCAGCAGCTTAAAATCGGTGGGGGGGCCGTTTCACGGGGAGCTGTTTTTT.

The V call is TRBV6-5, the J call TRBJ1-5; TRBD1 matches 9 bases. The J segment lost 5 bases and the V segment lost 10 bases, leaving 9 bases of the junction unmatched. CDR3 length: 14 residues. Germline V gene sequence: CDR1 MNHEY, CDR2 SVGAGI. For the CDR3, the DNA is TGTGCCACTTCCGAAGGGACAGGGTATCAGCCCCAGCATTTT. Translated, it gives CATSEGTGYQPQHF.

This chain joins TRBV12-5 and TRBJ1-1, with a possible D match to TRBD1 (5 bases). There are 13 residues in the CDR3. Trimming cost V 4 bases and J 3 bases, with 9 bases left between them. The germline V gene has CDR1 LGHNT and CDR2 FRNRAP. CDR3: CASGSIGDTEAFF. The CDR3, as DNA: TGTGCTAGTGGTTCCATAGGGGACACTGAAGCTTTCTTT.

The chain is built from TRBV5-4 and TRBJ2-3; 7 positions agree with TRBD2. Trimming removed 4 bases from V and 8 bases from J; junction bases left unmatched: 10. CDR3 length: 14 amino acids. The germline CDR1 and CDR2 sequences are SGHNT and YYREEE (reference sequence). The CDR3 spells CASSIGTGGGTQYF. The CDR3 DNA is TGTGCCAGCAGCATAGGGACTGGGGGGGGTACGCAGTATTTT.

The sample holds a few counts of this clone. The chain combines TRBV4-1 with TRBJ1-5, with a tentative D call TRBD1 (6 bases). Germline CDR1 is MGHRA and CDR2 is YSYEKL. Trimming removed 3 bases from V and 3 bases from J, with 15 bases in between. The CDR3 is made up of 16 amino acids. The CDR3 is CASSQALGGYNQPQHF. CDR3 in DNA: TGCGCCAGCAGCCAGGCCTTAGGGGGATACAATCAGCCCCAGCATTTT.

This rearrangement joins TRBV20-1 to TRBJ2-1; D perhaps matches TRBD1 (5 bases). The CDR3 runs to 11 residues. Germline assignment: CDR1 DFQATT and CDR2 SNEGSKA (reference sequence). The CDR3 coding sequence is TGCAACATCCCCCAGGGTAATGAGCAGTTCTTC. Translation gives CNIPQGNEQFF.

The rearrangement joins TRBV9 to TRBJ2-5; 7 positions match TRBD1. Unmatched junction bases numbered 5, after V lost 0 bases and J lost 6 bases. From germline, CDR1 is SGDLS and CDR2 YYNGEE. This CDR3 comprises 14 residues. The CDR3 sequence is CASSVEDRAKTQYF. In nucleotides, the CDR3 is TGTGCCAGCAGCGTAGAAGACAGGGCGAAGACCCAGTACTTC.

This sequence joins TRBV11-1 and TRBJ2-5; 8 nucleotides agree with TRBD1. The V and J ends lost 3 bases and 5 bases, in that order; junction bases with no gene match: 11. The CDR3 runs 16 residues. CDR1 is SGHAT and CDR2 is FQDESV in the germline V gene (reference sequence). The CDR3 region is CASSFAQGVGVETQYF. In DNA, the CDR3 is TGTGCCAGCAGCTTCGCACAGGGGGTCGGGGTGGAGACCCAGTACTTC.

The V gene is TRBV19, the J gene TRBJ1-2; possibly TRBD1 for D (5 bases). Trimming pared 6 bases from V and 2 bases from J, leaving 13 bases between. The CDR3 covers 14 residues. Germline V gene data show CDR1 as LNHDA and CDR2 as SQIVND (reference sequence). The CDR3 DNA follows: TGTGCCAGTAGCTCGCCACGGGGGAACTATGGCTACACCTTC. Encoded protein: CASSSPRGNYGYTF.

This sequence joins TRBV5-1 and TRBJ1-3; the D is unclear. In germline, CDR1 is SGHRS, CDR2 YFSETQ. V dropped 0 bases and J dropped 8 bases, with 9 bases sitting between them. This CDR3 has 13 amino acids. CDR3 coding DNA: TGCGCCAGCAGCTTGGATTCCGGGGACACCATATATTTT. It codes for CASSLDSGDTIYF.

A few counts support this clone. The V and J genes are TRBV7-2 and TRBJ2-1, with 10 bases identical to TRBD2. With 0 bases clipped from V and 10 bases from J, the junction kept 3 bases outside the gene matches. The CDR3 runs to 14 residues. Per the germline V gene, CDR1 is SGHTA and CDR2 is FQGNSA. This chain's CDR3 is CASSLAPSGGEQFF. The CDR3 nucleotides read TGTGCCAGCAGCTTAGCGCCTAGCGGGGGCGAGCAGTTCTTC.

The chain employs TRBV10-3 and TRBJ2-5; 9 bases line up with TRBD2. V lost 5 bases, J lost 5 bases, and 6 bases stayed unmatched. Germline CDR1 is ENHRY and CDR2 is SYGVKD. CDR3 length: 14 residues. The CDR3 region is CAISSAGGLETQYF. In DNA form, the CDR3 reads TGTGCCATCAGTTCGGCGGGGGGGCTGGAGACCCAGTACTTC.

The chain's CDR3 is CASLGGRELFF. The CDR3 DNA reads TGTGCCAGCTTAGGGGGTCGGGAGCTGTTTTTT. V and J are TRBV6-6 and TRBJ2-2; D perhaps matches TRBD1 (6 bases). Trimming stripped 8 bases from V and 9 bases from J, with 10 bases between. The CDR3 length is 11 residues. Germline V CDR1 and CDR2: MNHNY, SVGAGI (reference sequence).